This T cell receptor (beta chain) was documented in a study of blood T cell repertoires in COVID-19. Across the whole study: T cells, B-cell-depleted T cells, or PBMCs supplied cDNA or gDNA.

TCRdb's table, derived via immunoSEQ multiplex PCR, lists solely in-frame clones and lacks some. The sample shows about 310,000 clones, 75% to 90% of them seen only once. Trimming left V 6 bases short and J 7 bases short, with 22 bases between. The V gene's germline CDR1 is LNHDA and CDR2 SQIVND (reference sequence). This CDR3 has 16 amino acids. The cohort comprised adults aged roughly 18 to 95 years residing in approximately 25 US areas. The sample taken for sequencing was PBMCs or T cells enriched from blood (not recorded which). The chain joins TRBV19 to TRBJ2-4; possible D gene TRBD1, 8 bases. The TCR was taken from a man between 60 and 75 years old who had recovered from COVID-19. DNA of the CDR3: TGTGCCAGTAGCCGTCCAGGGGGCGGGAGTTTGAACATTCAGTACTTC. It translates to CASSRPGGGSLNIQYF. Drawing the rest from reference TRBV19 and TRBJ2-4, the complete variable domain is DGGITQSPKYLFRKEGQNVTLSCEQNLNHDAMYWYRQDPGQGLRLIYYSQIVNDFQKGDIAEGYSVSREKKESFPLTVTSAQKNPTAFYLCASSRPGGGSLNIQYFGAGTRLSVL.